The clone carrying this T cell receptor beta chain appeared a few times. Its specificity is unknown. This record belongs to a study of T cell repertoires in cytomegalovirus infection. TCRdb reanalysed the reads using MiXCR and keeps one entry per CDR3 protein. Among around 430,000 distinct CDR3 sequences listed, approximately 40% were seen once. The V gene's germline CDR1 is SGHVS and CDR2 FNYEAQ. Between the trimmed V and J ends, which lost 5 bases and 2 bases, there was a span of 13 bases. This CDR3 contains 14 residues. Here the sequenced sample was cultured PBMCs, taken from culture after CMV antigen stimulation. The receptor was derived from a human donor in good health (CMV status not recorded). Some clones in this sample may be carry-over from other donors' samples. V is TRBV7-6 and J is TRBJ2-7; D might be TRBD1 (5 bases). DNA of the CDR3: TGTGCCAGCAGCGCCACAGGAGACGCCTACGAGCAGTACTTC. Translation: CASSATGDAYEQYF.